The present T cell receptor (beta chain) was sequenced within a study of shared clonotypes between healthy human individuals. Study-wide results and limits: Naive subsets, compared against memory subsets, generally had larger estimated richness values.

Measured with immunoSEQ multiplex PCR; TCRdb has only the in-frame clones, and not every one. The table shows roughly 2,300,000 clones, with approximately 90% occurring only once. This clone was counted a single time. Its antigen is not identified. The receptor was derived from a young man in good health. Some clones in this sample may be carry-over from other donors' samples. Sequencing input: naive CD4+ T cells from PBMCs. Noted subset: CD45RA+ positively selected.

The CDR3 is CASSFGLSGSGANVLTF. The CDR3 coding sequence is TGTGCCAGCAGCTTTGGACTTTCGGGTTCCGGGGCCAACGTCCTGACTTTC. The chain combines TRBV11-1 with TRBJ2-6; TRBD2 is a possible D gene (5 bases). The CDR3 spans 17 residues. Trimming removed 3 bases at V and 4 bases at J, with 16 bases between. Germline CDR1 SGHAT, CDR2 FQDESV (reference sequence).